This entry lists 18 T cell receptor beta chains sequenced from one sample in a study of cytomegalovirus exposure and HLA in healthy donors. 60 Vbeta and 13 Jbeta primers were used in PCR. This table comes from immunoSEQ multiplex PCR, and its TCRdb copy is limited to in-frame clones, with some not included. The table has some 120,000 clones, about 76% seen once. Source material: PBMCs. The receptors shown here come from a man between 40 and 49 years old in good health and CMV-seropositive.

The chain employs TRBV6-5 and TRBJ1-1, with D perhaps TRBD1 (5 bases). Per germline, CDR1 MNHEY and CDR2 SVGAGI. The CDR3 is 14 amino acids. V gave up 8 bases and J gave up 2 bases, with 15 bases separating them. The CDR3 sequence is CASAREGRNTEAFF. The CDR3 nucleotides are TGTGCCAGCGCCCGGGAGGGGCGAAACACTGAAGCTTTCTTT.

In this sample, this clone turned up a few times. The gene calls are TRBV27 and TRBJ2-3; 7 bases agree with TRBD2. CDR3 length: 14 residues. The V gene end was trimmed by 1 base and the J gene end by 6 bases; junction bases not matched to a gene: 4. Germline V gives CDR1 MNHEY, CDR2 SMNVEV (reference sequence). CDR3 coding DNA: TGTGCCAGCAGTTTATTCGGGGGGTCCGATACGCAGTATTTT. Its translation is CASSLFGGSDTQYF.

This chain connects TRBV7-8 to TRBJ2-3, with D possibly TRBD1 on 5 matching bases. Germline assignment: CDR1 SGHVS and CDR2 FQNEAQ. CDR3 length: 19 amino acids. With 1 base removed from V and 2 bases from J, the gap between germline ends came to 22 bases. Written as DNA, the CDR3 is TGTGCCAGCAGCTTAGGGGGCGAGGTGACCAGATACGACACAGATACGCAGTATTTT. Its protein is CASSLGGEVTRYDTDTQYF. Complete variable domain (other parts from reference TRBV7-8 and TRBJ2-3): GAGVSQSPRYKVAKRGQDVALRCDPISGHVSLFWYQQALGQGPEFLTYFQNEAQLDKSGLPSDRFFAERPEGSVSTLKIQRTQQEDSAVYLCASSLGGEVTRYDTDTQYFGPGTRLTVL.

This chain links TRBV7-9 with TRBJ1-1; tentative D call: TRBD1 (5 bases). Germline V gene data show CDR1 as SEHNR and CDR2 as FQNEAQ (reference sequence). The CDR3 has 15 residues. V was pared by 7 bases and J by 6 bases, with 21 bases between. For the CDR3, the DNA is TGTGCCAGCATGTTGGGTACAGGTGGTACTCCTGAAGCTTTCTTT. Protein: CASMLGTGGTPEAFF.

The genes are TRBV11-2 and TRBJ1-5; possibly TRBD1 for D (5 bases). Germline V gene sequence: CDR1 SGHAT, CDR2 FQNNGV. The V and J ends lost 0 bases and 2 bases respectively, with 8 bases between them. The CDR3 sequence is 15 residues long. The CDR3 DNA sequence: TGTGCCAGCAGCTTAGATTGGGGGGGCAATCAGCCCCAGCATTTT. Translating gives CASSLDWGGNQPQHF.

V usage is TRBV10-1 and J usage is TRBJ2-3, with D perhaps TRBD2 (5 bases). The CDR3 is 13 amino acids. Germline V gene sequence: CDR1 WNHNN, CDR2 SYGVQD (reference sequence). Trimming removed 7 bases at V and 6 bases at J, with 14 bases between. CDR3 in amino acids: CASTSGMADTQYF. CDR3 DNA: TGCGCCAGCACCTCGGGGATGGCCGATACGCAGTATTTT.

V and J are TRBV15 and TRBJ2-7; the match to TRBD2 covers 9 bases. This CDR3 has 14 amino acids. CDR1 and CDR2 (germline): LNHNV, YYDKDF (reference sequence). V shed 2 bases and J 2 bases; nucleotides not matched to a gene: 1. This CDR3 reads CATSRLAGPYEQYF. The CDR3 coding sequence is TGTGCCACCAGCAGACTAGCGGGGCCCTACGAGCAGTACTTC.

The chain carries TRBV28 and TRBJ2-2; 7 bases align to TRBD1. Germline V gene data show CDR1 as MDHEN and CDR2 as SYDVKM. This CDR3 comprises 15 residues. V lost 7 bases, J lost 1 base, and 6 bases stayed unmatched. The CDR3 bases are TGTGCCAGCAATTCACAGGGGCAGAACACCGGGGAGCTGTTTTTT. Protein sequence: CASNSQGQNTGELFF.

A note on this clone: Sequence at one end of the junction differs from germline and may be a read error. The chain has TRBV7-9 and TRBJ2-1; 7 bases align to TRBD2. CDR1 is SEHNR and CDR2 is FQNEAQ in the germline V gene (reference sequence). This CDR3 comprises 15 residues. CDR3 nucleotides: TGTGCTAGCAGCTTAGTTCTAGCGGAGTACAATGAGCAGTTCTTC. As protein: CASSLVLAEYNEQFF.

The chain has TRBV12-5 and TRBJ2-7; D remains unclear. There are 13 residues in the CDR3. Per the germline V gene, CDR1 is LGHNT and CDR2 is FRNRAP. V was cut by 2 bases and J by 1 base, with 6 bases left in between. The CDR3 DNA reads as TGTGCTAGTGGTTTGCCAGATTCCTACGAGCAGTACTTC. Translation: CASGLPDSYEQYF.

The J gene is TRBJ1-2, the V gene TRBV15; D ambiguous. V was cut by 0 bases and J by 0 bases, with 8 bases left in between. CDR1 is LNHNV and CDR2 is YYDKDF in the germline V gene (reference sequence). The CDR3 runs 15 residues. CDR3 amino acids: CATSREAFTNYGYTF. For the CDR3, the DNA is TGTGCCACCAGCAGAGAGGCTTTCACTAACTATGGCTACACCTTC.

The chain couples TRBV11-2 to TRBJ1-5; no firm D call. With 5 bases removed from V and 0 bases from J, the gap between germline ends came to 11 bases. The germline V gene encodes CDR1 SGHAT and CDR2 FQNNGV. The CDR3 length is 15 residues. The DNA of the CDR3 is TGTGCCAGCAGCCTTCGAGATAATAGCAATCAGCCCCAGCATTTT. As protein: CASSLRDNSNQPQHF.

This chain's CDR3 is CASSIGRRGASYEQYF. The DNA of the CDR3 is TGTGCCAGTAGTATAGGGAGGCGCGGGGCCTCCTACGAGCAGTACTTC. V usage is TRBV19 and J usage is TRBJ2-7, with TRBD2 as a possible D gene (6 bases). The V gene's germline CDR1 is LNHDA and CDR2 SQIVND (reference sequence). V shed 1 base and J shed 0 bases, with 13 bases lying between them. The CDR3 is made up of 16 amino acids.

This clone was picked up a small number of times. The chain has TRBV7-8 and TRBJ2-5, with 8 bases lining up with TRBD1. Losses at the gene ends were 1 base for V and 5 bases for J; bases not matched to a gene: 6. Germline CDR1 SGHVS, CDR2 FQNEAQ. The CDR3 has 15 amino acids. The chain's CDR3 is CASSLGSGGSETQYF. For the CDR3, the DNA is TGTGCCAGCAGCTTAGGATCAGGGGGCTCGGAGACCCAGTACTTC.

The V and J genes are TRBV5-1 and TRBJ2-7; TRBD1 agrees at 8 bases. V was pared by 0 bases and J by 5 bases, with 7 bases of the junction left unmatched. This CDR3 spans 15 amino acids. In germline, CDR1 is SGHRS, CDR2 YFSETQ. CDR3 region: CASSLVGRTGNEQYF. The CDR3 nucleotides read TGCGCCAGCAGCTTGGTGGGCCGGACAGGGAACGAGCAGTACTTC.

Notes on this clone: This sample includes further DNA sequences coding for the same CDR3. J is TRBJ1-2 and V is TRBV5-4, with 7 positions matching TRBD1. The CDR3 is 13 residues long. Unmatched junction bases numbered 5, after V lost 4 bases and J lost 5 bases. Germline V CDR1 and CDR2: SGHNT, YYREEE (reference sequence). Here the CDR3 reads CASSITGVYGYTF. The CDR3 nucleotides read TGTGCCAGCAGCATAACAGGGGTTTATGGCTACACCTTC.

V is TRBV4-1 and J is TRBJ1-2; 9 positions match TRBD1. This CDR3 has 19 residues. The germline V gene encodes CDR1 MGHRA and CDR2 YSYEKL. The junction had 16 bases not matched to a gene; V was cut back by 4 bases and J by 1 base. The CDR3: CASSPTMGTGRGGNYGYTF. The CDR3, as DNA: TGCGCCAGCAGCCCGACGATGGGGACAGGGAGGGGAGGTAACTATGGCTACACCTTC.

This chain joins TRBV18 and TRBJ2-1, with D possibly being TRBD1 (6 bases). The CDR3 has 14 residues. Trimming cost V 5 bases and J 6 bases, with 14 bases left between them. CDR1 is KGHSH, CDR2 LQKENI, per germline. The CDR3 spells CASSERQTGNEQFF. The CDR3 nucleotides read TGTGCCAGCTCAGAGCGACAGACAGGCAATGAGCAGTTCTTC.